The rows below give T cell receptor beta chains drawn from one sample of a study of blood T cell repertoires in COVID-19. The data were produced by immunoSEQ multiplex PCR, yet TCRdb's version contains in-frame clones alone and is incomplete. The table records tens of thousands of clones, approximately 89% of them present only once. The sequenced sample consisted of peripheral blood. These TCRs come from a human donor in a cohort sampled during active COVID-19. CDR3s include the opening cysteine and the closing phenylalanine or tryptophan. Fields, in order: J gene, D gene, CDR3 length, V gene, clone size, CDR3 protein, CDR3 DNA. The D gene is left open where the match is weak. The size field is filled for only some rows; it gives once, few, many or a size class.

>TRBJ2-7|.|17|TRBV6-2/TRBV6-3|.
CASSYNGDTGTDHEQYF
TGTGCCAGCAGTTACAATGGGGACACGGGAACTGATCACGAGCAGTACTTC
>TRBJ1-6|.|15|TRBV27|.
CASSSLGGTNSPLHF
TGTGCCAGCAGTTCCCTGGGAGGGACGAATTCACCCCTCCACTTT
>TRBJ2-5|.|14|TRBV18|.
CASSPVEVQETQYF
TGTGCCAGCTCACCGGTGGAGGTCCAAGAGACCCAGTACTTC
>TRBJ2-7|TRBD1|14|TRBV5-4|.
CASSLRDRAHEQYF
TGTGCCAGCAGCTTGCGGGACAGGGCCCACGAGCAGTACTTC
>TRBJ2-7|.|14|TRBV14|.
CASSQAGVLGEQYF
TGTGCCAGCAGCCAGGCAGGGGTTCTGGGCGAGCAGTACTTC
>TRBJ1-2|TRBD1|20|TRBV29-1|.
CSVETYHALDRALSGYGYTF
TGCAGCGTTGAAACGTACCATGCTTTAGACAGGGCGCTATCGGGGTATGGCTACACCTTC
>TRBJ2-1|.|21|TRBV30|.
CAWSVLSSLPFHFSSYNEQFF
TGTGCCTGGAGTGTACTTTCAAGCCTACCCTTTCACTTTAGCTCCTACAATGAGCAGTTCTTC
>TRBJ1-4|TRBD1|15|TRBV6-6|.
CASSYSGQGNEKLFF
TGTGCCAGCAGTTACTCTGGACAGGGTAATGAAAAACTGTTTTTT
>TRBJ2-7|.|15|TRBV11-2|.
CASSQTFSGFYEQYF
TGTGCCAGCAGCCAAACCTTCTCCGGGTTCTACGAGCAGTACTTC
>TRBJ1-5|.|16|TRBV6-1|.
CASSEWWTAGNQPQHF
TGTGCCAGCAGTGAATGGTGGACAGCGGGCAATCAGCCCCAGCATTTT
>TRBJ1-2|TRBD1|14|TRBV5-5|once
CASSLEGGASGYTF
TGTGCCAGCAGCTTGGAAGGGGGCGCGTCTGGCTACACCTTC
>TRBJ1-1|.|15|TRBV3-1/TRBV3-2|once
CASSQYRVMNTEAFF
TGTGCCAGCAGCCAGTACAGGGTTATGAACACTGAAGCTTTCTTT
>TRBJ1-5|TRBD1|13|TRBV2|.
CASRGQGNQPQHF
TGTGCCAGCCGGGGACAGGGCAATCAGCCCCAGCATTTT
>TRBJ1-4|.|16|TRBV28|.
CASSPLGGGTNEKLFF
TGTGCCAGCAGTCCCTTAGGCGGGGGGACTAATGAAAAACTGTTTTTT
>TRBJ1-2|.|16|TRBV12-5|.
CASGGFIGGWNYGYTF
TGTGCTAGTGGTGGCTTTATTGGAGGTTGGAACTATGGCTACACCTTC
>TRBJ1-5|TRBD1|17|TRBV24-1|.
CATSDWRQGNSNQPQHF
TGTGCCACCAGTGATTGGAGACAGGGGAATAGCAATCAGCCCCAGCATTTT
>TRBJ2-3|TRBD2|18|TRBV5-6|.
CASSPGVAGRPRTDTQYF
TGTGCCAGCAGCCCCGGGGTAGCGGGGCGGCCCCGCACAGATACGCAGTATTTT
>TRBJ2-7|TRBD1|17|TRBV7-9|.
CASSLAPGQGRMYEQYF
TGTGCCAGCAGCTTAGCCCCTGGACAGGGAAGAATGTACGAGCAGTACTTC
>TRBJ2-7|TRBD2|16|TRBV5-6|.
CASSLNLRGAFYEQYF
TGTGCCAGCAGCTTGAATCTGCGGGGGGCTTTCTACGAGCAGTACTTC
>TRBJ2-7|TRBD1|13|TRBV30|once
CAWSETSGGEQYF
TGTGCCTGGAGTGAGACCTCAGGGGGCGAGCAGTACTTC
>TRBJ2-7|TRBD2|15|TRBV4-1|.
CASSPGLAASYEQYF
TGCGCCAGCAGCCCCGGACTAGCGGCCTCCTACGAGCAGTACTTC
>TRBJ1-6|.|15|TRBV7-9|.
CASSLSGIHNSPLHF
TGTGCCAGCAGCTTATCAGGGATCCATAATTCACCCCTCCACTTT
>TRBJ1-1|.|11|TRBV11-2|once
CASSLLQGAFF
TGTGCCAGCAGCTTGTTACAGGGAGCTTTCTTT
>TRBJ1-2|.|13|TRBV20-1|.
CSASLGGIYGYTF
TGCAGTGCTAGTCTTGGGGGGATTTATGGCTACACCTTC
>TRBJ1-4|.|13|TRBV4-1|.
CASSRLGNEKLFF
TGCGCCAGCAGCCGACTTGGAAATGAAAAACTGTTTTTT
>TRBJ1-6|TRBD1|16|TRBV7-2|.
CASRSAGTAWNSPLHF
TGTGCCAGCAGATCAGCCGGGACAGCGTGGAATTCACCCCTCCACTTT
>TRBJ1-2|TRBD1|15|TRBV3-1/TRBV3-2|once
CASSHGTERLRGYTF
TGTGCCAGCAGCCACGGGACAGAAAGACTCCGGGGCTACACCTTC
>TRBJ2-7|TRBD1|14|TRBV30|.
CAWIRDRLSYEQYF
TGTGCCTGGATCAGGGACAGATTGTCCTACGAGCAGTACTTC
>TRBJ2-7|.|16|TRBV11-2|.
CASSLVKGPAGVEQYF
TGTGCCAGCAGCTTAGTTAAGGGGCCGGCAGGGGTTGAGCAGTACTTC
>TRBJ2-5|.|13|TRBV6-5|.
CASSYSPIETQYF
TGTGCCAGCAGTTACTCGCCTATCGAGACCCAGTACTTC
>TRBJ1-4|.|13|TRBV28|.
CASISKGVEKLFF
TGTGCCAGTATTTCAAAGGGGGTTGAAAAACTGTTTTTT
>TRBJ2-3|.|12|TRBV19|.
CASSMTGDTQYF
TGTGCCAGTAGTATGACGGGGGATACGCAGTATTTT
>TRBJ2-7|TRBD1|15|TRBV19|.
CASSVTGGYTYEQYF
TGTGCCAGTAGTGTTACAGGGGGATATACCTACGAGCAGTACTTC
>TRBJ1-2|.|13|TRBV10-2|.
CASREGQSYGYTF
TGCGCCAGCAGGGAGGGGCAGAGCTATGGCTACACCTTC
>TRBJ2-7|.|13|TRBV30|few
CAWSLVSNYEQYF
TGTGCCTGGAGTCTGGTCAGTAACTACGAGCAGTACTTC
>TRBJ2-6|.|14|TRBV29-1|.
CSVTDSSGANVLTF
TGCAGCGTGACGGACAGCTCTGGGGCCAACGTCCTGACTTTC
>TRBJ1-1|.|14|TRBV19|.
CASSKAGWNTEAFF
TGTGCCAGTAGTAAGGCAGGATGGAACACTGAAGCTTTCTTT
>TRBJ1-2|.|13|TRBV9|.
CASSSGHLYGYTF
TGTGCCAGCAGCTCGGGACATTTGTATGGCTACACCTTC
>TRBJ2-7|.|14|TRBV11-2|.
CASSLSPSSYEQYF
TGTGCCAGCAGCCTTTCTCCTAGCTCCTACGAGCAGTACTTC